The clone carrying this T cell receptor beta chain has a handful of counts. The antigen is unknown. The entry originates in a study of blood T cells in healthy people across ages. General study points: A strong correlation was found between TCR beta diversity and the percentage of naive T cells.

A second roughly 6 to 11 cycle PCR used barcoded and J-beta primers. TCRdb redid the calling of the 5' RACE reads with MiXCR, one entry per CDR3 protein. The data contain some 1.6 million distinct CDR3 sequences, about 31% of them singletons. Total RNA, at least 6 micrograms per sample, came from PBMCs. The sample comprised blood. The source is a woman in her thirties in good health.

DNA of the CDR3: TGCAGCGTTGAGTTTGGGGACCCCGTCGAGTTCTTC. It codes for CSVEFGDPVEFF. The chain links TRBV29-1 to TRBJ2-1; tentatively, D is TRBD1 or TRBD2 (5 bases each). Germline-derived CDR1 and CDR2 are SQVTM and ANQGSEA. The CDR3 has 12 amino acids. Trimming took 3 bases from V and 14 from J, leaving 17 bases between them.